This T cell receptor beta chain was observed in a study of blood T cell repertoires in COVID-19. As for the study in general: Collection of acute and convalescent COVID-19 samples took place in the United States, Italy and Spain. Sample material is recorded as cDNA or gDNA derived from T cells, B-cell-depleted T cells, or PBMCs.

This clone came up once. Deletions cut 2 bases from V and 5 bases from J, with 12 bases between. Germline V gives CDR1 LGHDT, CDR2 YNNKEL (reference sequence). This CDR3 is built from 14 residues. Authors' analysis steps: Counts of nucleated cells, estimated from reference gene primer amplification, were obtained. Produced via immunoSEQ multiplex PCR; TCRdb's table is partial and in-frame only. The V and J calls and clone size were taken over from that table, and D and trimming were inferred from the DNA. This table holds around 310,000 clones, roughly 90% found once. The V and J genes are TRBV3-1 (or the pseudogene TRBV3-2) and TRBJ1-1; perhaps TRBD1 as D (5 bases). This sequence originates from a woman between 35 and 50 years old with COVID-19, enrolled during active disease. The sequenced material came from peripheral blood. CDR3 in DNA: TGTGCCAGCAGCCAACCAGGGTGGGGAACTGAAGCTTTCTTT. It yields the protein CASSQPGWGTEAFF.